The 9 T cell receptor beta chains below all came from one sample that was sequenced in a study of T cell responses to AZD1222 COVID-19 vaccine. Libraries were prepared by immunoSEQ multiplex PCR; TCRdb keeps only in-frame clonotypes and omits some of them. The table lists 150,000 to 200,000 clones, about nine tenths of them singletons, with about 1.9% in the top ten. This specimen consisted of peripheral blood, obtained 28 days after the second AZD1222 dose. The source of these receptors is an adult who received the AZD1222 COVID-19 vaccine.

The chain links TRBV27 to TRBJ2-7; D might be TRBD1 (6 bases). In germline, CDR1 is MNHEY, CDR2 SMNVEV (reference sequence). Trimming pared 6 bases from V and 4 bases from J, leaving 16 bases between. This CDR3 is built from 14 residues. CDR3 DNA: TGTGCCAGCAGGGAGCAGGGGCGCGGGTACGAGCAGTACTTC. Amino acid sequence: CASREQGRGYEQYF.

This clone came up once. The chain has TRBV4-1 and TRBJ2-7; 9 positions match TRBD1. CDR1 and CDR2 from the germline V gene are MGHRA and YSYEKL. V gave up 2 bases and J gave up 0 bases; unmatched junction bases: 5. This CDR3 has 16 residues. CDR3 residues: CASSQTPGQGSYEQYF. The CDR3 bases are TGCGCCAGCAGCCAAACACCGGGACAGGGCTCCTACGAGCAGTACTTC.

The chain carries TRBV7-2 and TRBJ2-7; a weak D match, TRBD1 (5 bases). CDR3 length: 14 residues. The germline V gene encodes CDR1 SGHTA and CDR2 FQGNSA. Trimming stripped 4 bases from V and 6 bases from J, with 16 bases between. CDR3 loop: CASSSAARTSEQYF. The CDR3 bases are TGTGCCAGCAGCTCCGCCGCGAGGACAAGCGAGCAGTACTTC.

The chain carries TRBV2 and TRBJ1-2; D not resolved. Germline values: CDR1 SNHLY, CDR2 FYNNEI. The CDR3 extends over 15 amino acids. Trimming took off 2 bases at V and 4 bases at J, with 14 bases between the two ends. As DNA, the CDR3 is TGTGCCAGCAGTGAAAATCACGGATCTTCCTATGGCTACACCTTC. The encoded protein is CASSENHGSSYGYTF.

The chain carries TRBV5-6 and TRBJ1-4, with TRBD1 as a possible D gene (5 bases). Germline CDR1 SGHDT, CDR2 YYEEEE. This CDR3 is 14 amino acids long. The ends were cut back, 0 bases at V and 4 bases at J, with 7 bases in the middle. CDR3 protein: CASSLAGHNEKLFF. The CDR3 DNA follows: TGTGCCAGCAGCTTGGCCGGACATAATGAAAAACTGTTTTTT.

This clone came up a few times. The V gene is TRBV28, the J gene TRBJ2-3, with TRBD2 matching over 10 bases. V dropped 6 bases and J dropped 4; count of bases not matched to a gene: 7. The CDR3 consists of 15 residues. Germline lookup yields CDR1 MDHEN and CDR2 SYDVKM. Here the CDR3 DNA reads TGTGCCAGCAGCTTGAGGCTAGCGGGAGCAGATACGCAGTATTTT. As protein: CASSLRLAGADTQYF.

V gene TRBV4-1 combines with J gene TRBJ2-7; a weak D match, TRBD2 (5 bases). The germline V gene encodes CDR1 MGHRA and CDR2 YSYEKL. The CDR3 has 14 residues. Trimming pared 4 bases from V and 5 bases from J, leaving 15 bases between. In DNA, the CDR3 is TGCGCCAGCAGCCGAGTCGGGGAAAGGAACGAGCAGTACTTC. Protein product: CASSRVGERNEQYF.

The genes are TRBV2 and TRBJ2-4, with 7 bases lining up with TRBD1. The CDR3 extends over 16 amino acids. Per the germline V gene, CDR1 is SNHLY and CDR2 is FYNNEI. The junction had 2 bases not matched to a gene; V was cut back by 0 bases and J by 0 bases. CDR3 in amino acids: CASSEARGLAKNIQYF. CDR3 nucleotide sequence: TGTGCCAGCAGTGAAGCGAGGGGGCTAGCCAAAAACATTCAGTACTTC.

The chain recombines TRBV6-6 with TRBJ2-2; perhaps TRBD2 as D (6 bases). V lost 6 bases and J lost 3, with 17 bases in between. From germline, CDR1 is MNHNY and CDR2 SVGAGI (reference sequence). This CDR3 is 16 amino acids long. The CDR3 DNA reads TGTGCCAGCAGGTCTTCAGGACTAACCTACACCGGGGAGCTGTTTTTT. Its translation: CASRSSGLTYTGELFF.